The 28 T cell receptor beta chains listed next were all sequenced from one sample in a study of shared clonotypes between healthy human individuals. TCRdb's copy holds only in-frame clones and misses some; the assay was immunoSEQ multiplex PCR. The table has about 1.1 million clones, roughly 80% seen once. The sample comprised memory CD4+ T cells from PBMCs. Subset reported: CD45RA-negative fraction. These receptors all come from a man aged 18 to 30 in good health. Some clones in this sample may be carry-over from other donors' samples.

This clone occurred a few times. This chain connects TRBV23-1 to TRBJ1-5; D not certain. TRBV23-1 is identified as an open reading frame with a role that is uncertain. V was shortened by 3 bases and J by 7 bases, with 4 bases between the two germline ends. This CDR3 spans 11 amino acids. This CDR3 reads CASSQRQPQHF. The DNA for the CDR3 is TGCGCCAGCAGTCAGCGACAGCCCCAGCATTTT.

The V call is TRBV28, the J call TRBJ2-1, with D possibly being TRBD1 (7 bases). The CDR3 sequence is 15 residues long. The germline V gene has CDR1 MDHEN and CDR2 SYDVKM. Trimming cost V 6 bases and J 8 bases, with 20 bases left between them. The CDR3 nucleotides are TGTGCCAGCAGCATACAGGGGACTGAGTCCTATGAGCAGTTCTTC. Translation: CASSIQGTESYEQFF.

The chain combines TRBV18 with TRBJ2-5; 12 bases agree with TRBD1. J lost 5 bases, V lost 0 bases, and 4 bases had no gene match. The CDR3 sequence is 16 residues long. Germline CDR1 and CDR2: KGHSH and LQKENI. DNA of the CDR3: TGTGCCAGCTCACCACCGGGACAGGGGGCTGGCGAGACCCAGTACTTC. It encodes CASSPPGQGAGETQYF.

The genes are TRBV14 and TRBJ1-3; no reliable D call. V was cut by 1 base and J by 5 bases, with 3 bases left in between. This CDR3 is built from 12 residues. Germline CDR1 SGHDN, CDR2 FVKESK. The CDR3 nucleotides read TGTGCCAGCAGCCAAGCGAGAAACACCATATATTTT. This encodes CASSQARNTIYF. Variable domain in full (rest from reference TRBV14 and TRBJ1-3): EAGVTQFPSHSVIEKGQTVTLRCDPISGHDNLYWYRRVMGKEIKFLLHFVKESKQDESGMPNNRFLAERTGGTYSTLKVQPAELEDSGVYFCASSQARNTIYFGEGSWLTVV.

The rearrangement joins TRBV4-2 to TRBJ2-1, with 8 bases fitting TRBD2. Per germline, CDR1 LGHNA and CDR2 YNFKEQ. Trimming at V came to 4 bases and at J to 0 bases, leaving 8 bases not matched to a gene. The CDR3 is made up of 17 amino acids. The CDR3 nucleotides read TGTGCCAGCAGCCCAACCGTAGCGGGGACCTCCTACAATGAGCAGTTCTTC. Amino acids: CASSPTVAGTSYNEQFF.

CDR3 nucleotides: TGTGCCAGCAGTTACGAGACAGGGGGACACTATGGCTACACCTTC. Its protein product is CASSYETGGHYGYTF. This sequence joins TRBV6-6 and TRBJ1-2; 9 bases match TRBD1. Unmatched junction bases numbered 4, after V lost 2 bases and J lost 3 bases. The CDR3 is 15 amino acids. Germline loops: CDR1 MNHNY, CDR2 SVGAGI (reference sequence).

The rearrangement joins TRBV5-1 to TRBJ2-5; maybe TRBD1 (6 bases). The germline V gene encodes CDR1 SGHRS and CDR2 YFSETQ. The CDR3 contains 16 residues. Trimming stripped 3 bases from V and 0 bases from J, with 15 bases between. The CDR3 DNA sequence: TGCGCCAGCAGCTACCAGCAGGGGCCACACCAAGAGACCCAGTACTTC. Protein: CASSYQQGPHQETQYF.

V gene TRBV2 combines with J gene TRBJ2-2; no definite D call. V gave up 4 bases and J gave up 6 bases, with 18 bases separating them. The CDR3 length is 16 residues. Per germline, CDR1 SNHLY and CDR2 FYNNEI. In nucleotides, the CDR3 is TGTGCCAGCAGTGGGAGTAGTTTATCTCTCGCCGGGGAGCTGTTTTTT. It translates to CASSGSSLSLAGELFF.

The CDR3 nucleotides are TGTGCCATCAGTGACTGGACTAGGGGTGAGCAGTTCTTC. Translation: CAISDWTRGEQFF. The V gene is TRBV10-3, the J gene TRBJ2-1, with 7 bases that match TRBD2. The CDR3 extends over 13 amino acids. The junction had 5 bases not matched to a gene; V was cut back by 3 bases and J by 9 bases. The germline V gene encodes CDR1 ENHRY and CDR2 SYGVKD.

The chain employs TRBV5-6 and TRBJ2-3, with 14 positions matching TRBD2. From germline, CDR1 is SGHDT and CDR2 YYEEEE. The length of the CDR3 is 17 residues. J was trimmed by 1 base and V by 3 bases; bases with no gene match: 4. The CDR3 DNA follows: TGTGCCAGCAGCTCGACTAGCGGGAGGGCCGGCACAGATACGCAGTATTTT. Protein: CASSSTSGRAGTDTQYF.

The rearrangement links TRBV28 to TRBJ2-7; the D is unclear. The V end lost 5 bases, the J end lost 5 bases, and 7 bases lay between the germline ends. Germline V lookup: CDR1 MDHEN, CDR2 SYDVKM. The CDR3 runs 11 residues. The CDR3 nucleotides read TGTGCCAGCAGTATTAGAAACGAGCAGTACTTC. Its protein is CASSIRNEQYF.

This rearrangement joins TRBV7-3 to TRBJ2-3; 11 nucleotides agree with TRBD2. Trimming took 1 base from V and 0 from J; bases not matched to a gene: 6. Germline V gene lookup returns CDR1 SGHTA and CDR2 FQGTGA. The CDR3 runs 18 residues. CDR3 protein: CASSLMASGRSSTDTQYF. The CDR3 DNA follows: TGTGCCAGCAGCTTAATGGCTAGCGGGAGGTCTAGCACAGATACGCAGTATTTT.

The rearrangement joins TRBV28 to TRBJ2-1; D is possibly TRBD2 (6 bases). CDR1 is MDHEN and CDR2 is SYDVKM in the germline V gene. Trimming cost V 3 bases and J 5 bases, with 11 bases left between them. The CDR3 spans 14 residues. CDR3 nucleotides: TGTGCCAGCAGTTTCGGGAGTGAGGACAATGAGCAGTTCTTC. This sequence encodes CASSFGSEDNEQFF.

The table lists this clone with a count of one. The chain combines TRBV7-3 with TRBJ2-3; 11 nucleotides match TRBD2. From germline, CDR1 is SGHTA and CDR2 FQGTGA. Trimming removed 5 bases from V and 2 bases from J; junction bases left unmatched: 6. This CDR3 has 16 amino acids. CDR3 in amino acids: CASSTLAGGNTDTQYF. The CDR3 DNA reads TGTGCCAGCAGCACTTTAGCGGGAGGGAACACAGATACGCAGTATTTT.

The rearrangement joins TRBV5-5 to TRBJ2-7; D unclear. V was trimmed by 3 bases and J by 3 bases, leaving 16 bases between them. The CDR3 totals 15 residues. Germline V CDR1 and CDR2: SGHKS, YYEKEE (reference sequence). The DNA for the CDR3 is TGTGCCAGCAGCTGGAGCCCCCCAACACTCTACGAGCAGTACTTC. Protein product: CASSWSPPTLYEQYF.

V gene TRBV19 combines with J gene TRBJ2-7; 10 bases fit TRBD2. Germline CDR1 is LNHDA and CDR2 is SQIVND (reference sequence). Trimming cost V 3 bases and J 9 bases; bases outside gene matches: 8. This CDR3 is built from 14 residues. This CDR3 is CASSIGLAGAGQYF. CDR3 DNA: TGTGCCAGTAGTATCGGGCTAGCGGGAGCGGGGCAGTACTTC.

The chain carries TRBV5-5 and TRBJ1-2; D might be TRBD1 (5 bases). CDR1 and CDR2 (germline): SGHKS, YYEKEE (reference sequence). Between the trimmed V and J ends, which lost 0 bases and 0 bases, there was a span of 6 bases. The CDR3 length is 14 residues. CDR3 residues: CASSLDRSNYGYTF. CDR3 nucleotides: TGTGCCAGCAGCTTGGACAGGTCTAACTATGGCTACACCTTC.

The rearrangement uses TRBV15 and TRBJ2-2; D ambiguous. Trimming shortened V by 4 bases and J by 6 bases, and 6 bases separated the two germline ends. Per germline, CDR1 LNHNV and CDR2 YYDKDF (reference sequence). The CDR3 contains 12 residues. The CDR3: CATSINAGELFF. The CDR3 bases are TGTGCCACCAGCATTAATGCCGGGGAGCTGTTTTTT.

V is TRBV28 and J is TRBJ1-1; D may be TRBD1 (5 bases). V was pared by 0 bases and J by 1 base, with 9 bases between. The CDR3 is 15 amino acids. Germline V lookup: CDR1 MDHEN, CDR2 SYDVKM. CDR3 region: CASSLWDTGNTEAFF. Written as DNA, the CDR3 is TGTGCCAGCAGTTTATGGGATACAGGGAACACTGAAGCTTTCTTT.

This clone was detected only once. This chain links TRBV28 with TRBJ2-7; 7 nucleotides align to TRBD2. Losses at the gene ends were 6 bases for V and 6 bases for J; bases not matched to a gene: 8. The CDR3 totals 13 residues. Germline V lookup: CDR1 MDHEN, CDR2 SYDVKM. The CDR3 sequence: CASSRGSSLEQYF. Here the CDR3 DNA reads TGTGCCAGCAGCCGCGGGAGTTCTCTCGAGCAGTACTTC.

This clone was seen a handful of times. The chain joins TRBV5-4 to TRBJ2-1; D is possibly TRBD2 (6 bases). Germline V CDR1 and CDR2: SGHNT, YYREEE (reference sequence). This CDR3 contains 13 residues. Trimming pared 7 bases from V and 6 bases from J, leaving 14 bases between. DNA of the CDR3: TGTGCCAGCCCGGCTCCCGGGGGCAATGAGCAGTTCTTC. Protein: CASPAPGGNEQFF.

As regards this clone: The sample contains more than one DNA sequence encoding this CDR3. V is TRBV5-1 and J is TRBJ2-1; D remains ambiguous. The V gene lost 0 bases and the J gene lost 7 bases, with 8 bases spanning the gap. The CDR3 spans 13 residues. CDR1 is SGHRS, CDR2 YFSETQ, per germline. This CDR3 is CASSLVGYNEQFF. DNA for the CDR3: TGCGCCAGCAGCTTGGTTGGGTATAATGAGCAGTTCTTC.

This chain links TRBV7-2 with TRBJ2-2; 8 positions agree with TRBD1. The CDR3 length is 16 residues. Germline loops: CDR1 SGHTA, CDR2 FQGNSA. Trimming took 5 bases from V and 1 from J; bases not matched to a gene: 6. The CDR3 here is CASSGRTGLNTGELFF. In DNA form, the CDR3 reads TGTGCCAGCAGCGGAAGGACAGGGTTGAACACCGGGGAGCTGTTTTTT.

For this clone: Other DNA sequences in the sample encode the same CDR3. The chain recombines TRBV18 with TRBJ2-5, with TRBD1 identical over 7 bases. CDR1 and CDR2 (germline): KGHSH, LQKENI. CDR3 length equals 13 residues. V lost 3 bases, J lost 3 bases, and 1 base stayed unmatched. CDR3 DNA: TGTGCCAGCTCACCGGGACAGAAAGAGACCCAGTACTTC. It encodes CASSPGQKETQYF.

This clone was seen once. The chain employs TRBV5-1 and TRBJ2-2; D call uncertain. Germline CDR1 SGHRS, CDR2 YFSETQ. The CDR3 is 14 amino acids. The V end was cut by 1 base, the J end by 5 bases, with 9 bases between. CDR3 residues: CASSLSSVTGELFF. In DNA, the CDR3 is TGCGCCAGCAGCTTGAGTTCGGTGACCGGGGAGCTGTTTTTT.

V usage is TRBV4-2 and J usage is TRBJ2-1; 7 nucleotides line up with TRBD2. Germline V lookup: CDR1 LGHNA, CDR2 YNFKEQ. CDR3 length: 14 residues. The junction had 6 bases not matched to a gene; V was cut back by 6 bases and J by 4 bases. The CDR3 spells CASRWLAEYNEQFF. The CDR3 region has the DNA TGTGCCAGCAGGTGGCTAGCGGAGTACAATGAGCAGTTCTTC.

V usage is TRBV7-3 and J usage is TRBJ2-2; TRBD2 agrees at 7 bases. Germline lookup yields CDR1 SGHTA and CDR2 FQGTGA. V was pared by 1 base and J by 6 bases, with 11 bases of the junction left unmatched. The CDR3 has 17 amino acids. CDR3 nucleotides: TGTGCCAGCAGCTTAAAGGGAGCGGGATTCACCGCCGGGGAGCTGTTTTTT. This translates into CASSLKGAGFTAGELFF.

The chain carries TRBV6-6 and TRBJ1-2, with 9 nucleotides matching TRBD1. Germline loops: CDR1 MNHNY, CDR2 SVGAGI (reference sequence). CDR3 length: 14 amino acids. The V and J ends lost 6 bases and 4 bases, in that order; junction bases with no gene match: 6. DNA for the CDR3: TGTGCCAGCAGCTCCGGGACAGGGATCTATGGCTACACCTTC. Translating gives CASSSGTGIYGYTF.